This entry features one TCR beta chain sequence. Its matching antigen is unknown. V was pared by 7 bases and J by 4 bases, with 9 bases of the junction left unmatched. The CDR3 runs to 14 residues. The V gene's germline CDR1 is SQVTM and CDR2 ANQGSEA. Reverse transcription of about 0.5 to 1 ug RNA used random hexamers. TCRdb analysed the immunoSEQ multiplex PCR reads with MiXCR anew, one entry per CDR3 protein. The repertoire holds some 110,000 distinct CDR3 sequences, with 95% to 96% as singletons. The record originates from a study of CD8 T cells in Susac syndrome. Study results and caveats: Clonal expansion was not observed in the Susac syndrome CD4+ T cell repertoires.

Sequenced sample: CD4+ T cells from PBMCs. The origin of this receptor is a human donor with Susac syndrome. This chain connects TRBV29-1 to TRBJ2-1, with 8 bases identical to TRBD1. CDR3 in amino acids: CSGSDRATYNEQFF. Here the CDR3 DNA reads TGCAGCGGATCGGACAGGGCGACTTACAATGAGCAGTTCTTC.